This entry describes one T cell receptor beta chain. The sample comes from a study of blood T cell repertoires in COVID-19. Turning to the study itself: There were acute and convalescent COVID-19 samples, and they came from the United States, Italy and Spain.

From germline, CDR1 is GTSNPN and CDR2 SVGIG (reference sequence). The CDR3 is 12 amino acids. Trimming took 2 bases from V and 7 from J, leaving 11 bases between them. Some clones are missing from TCRdb's copy, which holds only in-frame ones; the method was immunoSEQ multiplex PCR. The table has approximately 200,000 clones, 70% to 90% seen once. The source is a man aged 18-30 years with active or convalescent COVID-19. Sequencing was performed on peripheral blood. This chain connects TRBV30 to TRBJ1-1, with D tentatively TRBD1 (6 bases). The CDR3 coding sequence is TGTGCCTGGAGTTCCACAGGGATTGAAGCTTTCTTT. Amino acid sequence: CAWSSTGIEAFF.